The sequence of this T cell receptor (beta chain) was determined in a study of T cell responses to AZD1222 COVID-19 vaccine. Broader study findings: Vaccination with two AZD1222 doses was followed by a rise in Spike-specific TCR breadth and depth.

Note on this clone: Its antigen is currently unknown.

TCRdb's table, derived via immunoSEQ multiplex PCR, lists solely in-frame clones and lacks some. This sample has about 100,000 clones, with 88% found just once. Here the sequenced sample was peripheral blood, taken on day 0 of AZD1222 vaccination. The sequence derives from an adult in good health.

The CDR3 DNA follows: TGTGCCAGCAGTCCTAGGGGGAGCTATGGCTACACCTTC. It is translated as CASSPRGSYGYTF. The chain links TRBV28 to TRBJ1-2, with D perhaps matching TRBD1 (6 bases). The CDR3 loop spans 13 amino acids. The V gene's germline CDR1 is MDHEN and CDR2 SYDVKM. V was clipped by 5 bases and J by 4 bases, with 11 bases between them.